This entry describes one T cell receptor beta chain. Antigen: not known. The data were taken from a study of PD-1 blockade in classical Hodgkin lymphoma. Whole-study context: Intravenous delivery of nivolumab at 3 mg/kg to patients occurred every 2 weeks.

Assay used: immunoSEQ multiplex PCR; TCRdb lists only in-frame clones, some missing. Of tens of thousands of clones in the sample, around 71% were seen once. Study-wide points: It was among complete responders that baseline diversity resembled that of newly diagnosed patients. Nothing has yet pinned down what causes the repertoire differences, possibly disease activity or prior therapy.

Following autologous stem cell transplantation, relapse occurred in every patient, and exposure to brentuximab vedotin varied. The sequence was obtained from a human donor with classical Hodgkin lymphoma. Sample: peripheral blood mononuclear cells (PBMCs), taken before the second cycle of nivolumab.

DNA of the CDR3: TGTGCCAGCAGTTACTCAGCGGGGCACACTGAAGCTTTCTTT. Its translation is CASSYSAGHTEAFF. The chain joins TRBV6-5 to TRBJ1-1; the D gene is possibly TRBD1 (5 bases). Looked up from germline, CDR1 is MNHEY and CDR2 is SVGAGI. The CDR3 spans 14 residues. Trimming pared 0 bases from V and 3 bases from J, leaving 8 bases between.